This T cell receptor (beta chain) comes out of a study of beta chain features in type 1 diabetes. It was via CD45RO/CCR7/CD25/CD127/CD95/CD27 that CD4+ naive, central memory, regulatory and stem cell-like memory cells were sorted. The entirety of the isolated RNA underwent reverse transcription, so expressed TCRB transcripts were sequenced. Sequencing was performed with immunoSEQ multiplex PCR; in TCRdb, only in-frame clones are kept and a portion is missing. The profile shows 620,000 or so clones, less than 20% of them singletons. V was cut by 6 bases and J by 7 bases, with 19 bases left in between. Per the germline V gene, CDR1 is ENHRY and CDR2 is SYGVKD. The length of the CDR3 is 15 residues.

This clonotype was obtained from a man aged 18 to 29 in good health. The material sequenced was naive CD4+ T cells from blood. The chain recombines TRBV10-3 with TRBJ1-5; no firm D call. CDR3 sequence: CAISAFGILGQPQHF. The DNA for the CDR3 is TGTGCCATCAGCGCTTTCGGGATACTGGGACAGCCCCAGCATTTT.